Below, 32 T cell receptor beta chains from the same sample are listed, as sequenced in a study of T cells in Graves' hyperthyroidism and ophthalmopathy. Amplification of TCR beta CDR3 regions used RNA as the template. TCR CDR3 regions were first amplified by RT-PCR with HTBI primers. MiXCR was run by TCRdb on the multiplex PCR reads, yielding one entry per CDR3 protein. The sample shows some 720,000 distinct CDR3 sequences, around 17% of them seen only once. Input material: blood. The receptors stem from a man aged 18 to 30 with Graves' hyperthyroidism.

This clonotype has at least ten counts. Germline is not matched at one junction end, which may reflect a read error. The chain employs TRBV7-7 and TRBJ2-3; 8 bases align to TRBD2. The CDR3 extends over 19 amino acids. Germline-derived CDR1 and CDR2 are SSHAT and FNYEAQ (reference sequence). CDR3 sequence reads: CASSLAQYPIAGFTDTQYF. CDR3 DNA sequence: TGTGCTAGCAGCTTGGCCCAATACCCGATAGCGGGGTTCACAGATACGCAGTATTTT.

This clonotype was counted many times. The CDR3: CASSERNTEAFF. The CDR3 region has the DNA TGTGCCAGCAGTGAAAGGAACACTGAAGCTTTCTTT. J is TRBJ1-1 and V is TRBV2; D is uncertain. CDR1 is SNHLY, CDR2 FYNNEI, per germline. The CDR3 covers 12 residues. The V end lost 2 bases, the J end lost 1 base, and 2 bases lay between the germline ends.

At least ten counts were recorded for this clonotype. The rearrangement joins TRBV6-2 or TRBV6-3 to TRBJ1-5, with TRBD1 as a possible D gene (6 bases). CDR3 length equals 14 residues. Germline CDR1 is MNHEY and CDR2 is SVGEGT. The V end was cut by 3 bases, the J end by 3 bases, with 9 bases between. This CDR3 reads CASSYRQANQPQHF. CDR3 sequence (DNA): TGTGCCAGCAGTTATCGACAGGCCAATCAGCCCCAGCATTTT.

This clonotype has at least ten counts. The V call is TRBV5-1, the J call TRBJ2-5; 8 bases are shared with TRBD2. The V gene end was trimmed by 2 bases and the J gene end by 5 bases; junction bases not matched to a gene: 2. From germline, CDR1 is SGHRS and CDR2 YFSETQ. The CDR3 runs 13 residues. The CDR3 DNA follows: TGCGCCAGCAGCTTTGGACTAGCTGAGACCCAGTACTTC. Residues: CASSFGLAETQYF.

The V gene is TRBV18, the J gene TRBJ1-5; no reliable D call. Germline CDR1 is KGHSH and CDR2 is LQKENI. The length of the CDR3 is 15 residues. V lost 4 bases and J 4 bases, leaving 14 bases between the germline ends. In DNA, the CDR3 is TGTGCCAGCTCACACGACACTTCCCGAAATCAGCCCCAGCATTTT. Its translation: CASSHDTSRNQPQHF. Filled out from reference TRBV18 and TRBJ1-5, the complete variable domain reads NAGVMQNPRHLVRRRGQEARLRCSPMKGHSHVYWYRQLPEEGLKFMVYLQKENIIDESGMPKERFSAEFPKEGPSILRIQQVVRGDSAAYFCASSHDTSRNQPQHFGDGTRLSIL.

This clonotype has a handful of counts. CDR3 nucleotides: TGTGCCAGCATTTGGGCAGGGTCGGCAGATACGCAGTATTTT. It is translated as CASIWAGSADTQYF. The rearrangement joins TRBV28 to TRBJ2-3; a possible D gene is TRBD1 (5 bases). V lost 7 bases, J lost 4 bases, and 15 bases lay in between. Germline-derived CDR1 and CDR2 are MDHEN and SYDVKM. The CDR3 consists of 14 residues. Variable domain in full (rest from reference TRBV28 and TRBJ2-3): DVKVTQSSRYLVKRTGEKVFLECVQDMDHENMFWYRQDPGLGLRLIYFSYDVKMKEKGDIPEGYSVSREKKERFSLILESASTNQTSMYLCASIWAGSADTQYFGPGTRLTVL.

This clonotype was detected a few times. As DNA, the CDR3 is TGCAGTGCTGGGAAGGAGGGCGGCACAGATACGCAGTATTTT. It codes for CSAGKEGGTDTQYF. The chain employs TRBV20-1 and TRBJ2-3; D might be TRBD2 (6 bases). This CDR3 is built from 14 residues. Germline loops: CDR1 DFQATT, CDR2 SNEGSKA (reference sequence). V lost 5 bases and J 1 base, leaving 13 bases between the germline ends.

In its sample, this clonotype was seen many times. CDR3 sequence reads: CASSPGVTPGARYSTDTQYF. The CDR3 DNA follows: TGTGCCAGCAGCCCTGGGGTTACCCCAGGAGCAAGGTATTCCACAGATACGCAGTATTTT. The chain couples TRBV7-2 to TRBJ2-3; unclear D gene. The length of the CDR3 is 20 residues. Germline assignment: CDR1 SGHTA and CDR2 FQGNSA. Trimming shortened V by 5 bases and J by 2 bases, and 29 bases separated the two germline ends.

J is TRBJ2-5 and V is TRBV5-1; 9 bases align to TRBD1. The ends lost 3 bases at V and 5 bases at J; junction bases unmatched: 5. Germline V gene data show CDR1 as SGHRS and CDR2 as YFSETQ. This CDR3 region has 14 residues. CDR3 sequence reads: CASSSLDRGETQYF. CDR3 DNA sequence: TGCGCCAGCAGCTCCCTTGACAGGGGGGAGACCCAGTACTTC.

This chain uses TRBV7-9 with TRBJ2-5; D remains ambiguous. Trimming removed 8 bases from V and 10 bases from J, with 14 bases in between. From germline, CDR1 is SEHNR and CDR2 FQNEAQ (reference sequence). The length of the CDR3 is 11 residues. CDR3 residues: CASGSGAVQYF. The CDR3 DNA reads as TGTGCCAGCGGCAGTGGCGCAGTCCAGTACTTC.

The chain is built from TRBV28 and TRBJ2-7, with 12 nucleotides matching TRBD2. CDR1 MDHEN and CDR2 SYDVKM come from the germline V gene. This CDR3 region has 15 residues. The trim removed 5 bases at V and 3 bases at J, leaving 5 bases unmatched. The CDR3 DNA is TGTGCCAGCAGTCCTCGACTAGCGGGGGTCTACGAGCAGTACTTC. Translating gives CASSPRLAGVYEQYF.

The chain is built from TRBV19 and TRBJ2-5; D might be TRBD2 (6 bases). Trimming left V 2 bases short and J 1 base short, with 17 bases between. CDR1 and CDR2 from the germline V gene are LNHDA and SQIVND (reference sequence). CDR3 length: 17 amino acids. The CDR3 nucleotides are TGTGCCAGTAGTATAAGTTGGAGCGGGTTGAGCCAAGAGACCCAGTACTTC. It specifies CASSISWSGLSQETQYF.

This rearrangement joins TRBV6-1 to TRBJ2-1, with 10 bases lining up with TRBD1. Germline assignment: CDR1 MNHNS and CDR2 SASEGT. This CDR3 region has 15 residues. V trimming: 5 bases; J trimming: 7 bases; junction bases outside the gene matches: 8. CDR3 in amino acids: CASSPLTGGKNEQFF. The CDR3 DNA reads as TGTGCCAGCAGTCCCCTGACAGGGGGCAAGAATGAGCAGTTCTTC.

The chain combines TRBV24-1 with TRBJ2-3, with D possibly being TRBD2 (5 bases). V was trimmed by 3 bases and J by 0 bases, leaving 18 bases between them. CDR1 is KGHDR, CDR2 SFDVKD, per germline. This CDR3 is 18 amino acids long. CDR3 DNA: TGTGCCACCAGTGATCCCCCCGTACGTGGGAGTAGCACAGATACGCAGTATTTT. This codes for CATSDPPVRGSSTDTQYF.

The chain is built from TRBV24-1 and TRBJ1-3; D unclear. The V gene lost 4 bases and the J gene lost 4 bases, with 7 bases spanning the gap. The CDR3 has 13 residues. CDR1 is KGHDR and CDR2 is SFDVKD in the germline V gene. As DNA, the CDR3 is TGTGCCACCAGTGACCCTAAGGGAAACACCATATATTTT. Amino acids: CATSDPKGNTIYF.

V gene TRBV28 combines with J gene TRBJ1-2; D call uncertain. Trimming took 7 bases from V and 5 from J, leaving 17 bases between them. This CDR3 contains 14 residues. Germline V CDR1 and CDR2: MDHEN, SYDVKM. For the CDR3, the DNA is TGTGCCAGCACTTTTCGGCGGGTGTCTTATGGCTACACCTTC. It encodes CASTFRRVSYGYTF.

This clonotype has at least ten counts. V usage is TRBV6-5 and J usage is TRBJ2-7, with 8 bases lining up with TRBD2. CDR1 is MNHEY and CDR2 is SVGAGI in the germline V gene. Losses at the gene ends were 0 bases for V and 5 bases for J; bases not matched to a gene: 6. The length of the CDR3 is 15 residues. CDR3 loop: CASSYSGGAGDEQYF. The CDR3 nucleotides read TGTGCCAGCAGTTACTCAGGGGGAGCGGGAGACGAGCAGTACTTC.

This chain links TRBV3-1 with TRBJ2-3, with D unclear. The CDR3 has 14 amino acids. V was clipped by 4 bases and J by 5 bases, with 13 bases between them. Looked up from germline, CDR1 is LGHDT and CDR2 is YNNKEL (reference sequence). CDR3 nucleotide sequence: TGTGCCAGCAGCCTCCTCGGGCAAGTAGATACGCAGTATTTT. Translating it yields CASSLLGQVDTQYF.

A few counts support this clonotype. CDR3 sequence reads: CASSPARVADTEAFF. The CDR3 region has the DNA TGTGCCAGCAGCCCAGCCAGGGTAGCCGACACTGAAGCTTTCTTT. The V and J genes are TRBV4-2 and TRBJ1-1; a weak D match, TRBD1 (5 bases). This CDR3 spans 15 amino acids. V lost 4 bases and J 3 bases, leaving 15 bases between the germline ends. Germline V gene lookup returns CDR1 LGHNA and CDR2 YNFKEQ.

This clonotype was recorded at least ten times. The gene calls are TRBV28 and TRBJ2-7; 9 bases are a match to TRBD1. This CDR3 region has 14 residues. V was clipped by 7 bases and J by 2 bases; unmatched bases: 6. Germline values: CDR1 MDHEN, CDR2 SYDVKM. CDR3 coding DNA: TGTGCCAGCACCCGGGACAGGGATGCCTACGAGCAGTACTTC. Translated, it gives CASTRDRDAYEQYF.

This clonotype was recorded a few times. The chain couples TRBV10-3 to TRBJ1-5; TRBD1 is a possible D gene (5 bases). CDR3 length equals 15 residues. Germline V gives CDR1 ENHRY, CDR2 SYGVKD. V was shortened by 0 bases and J by 2 bases, with 8 bases between the two germline ends. In DNA form, the CDR3 reads TGTGCCATCAGTGAGTCCGGCAGGGGCAATCAGCCCCAGCATTTT. Translated: CAISESGRGNQPQHF.

The V gene is TRBV5-1, the J gene TRBJ2-7, with D tentatively TRBD1 or TRBD2 (5 bases each). V was pared by 0 bases and J by 5 bases, with 15 bases between. Germline-derived CDR1 and CDR2 are SGHRS and YFSETQ. The CDR3 contains 15 residues. Here the CDR3 DNA reads TGCGCCAGCAGCTTGGCTAGAAGGGACGGGGACGAGCAGTACTTC. Translated, it gives CASSLARRDGDEQYF.

In its sample, this clonotype was seen a few times. The chain has TRBV7-9 and TRBJ1-5; 8 bases fit TRBD1. Looked up from germline, CDR1 is SEHNR and CDR2 is FQNEAQ (reference sequence). V was pared by 2 bases and J by 0 bases, with 9 bases of the junction left unmatched. This CDR3 contains 18 residues. The DNA for the CDR3 is TGTGCCAGCAGCTTATCGGCAGGGGGCGTTGGTAGCAATCAGCCCCAGCATTTT. This encodes CASSLSAGGVGSNQPQHF.

In this sample, this clonotype turned up many times. The chain links TRBV10-3 to TRBJ2-7, with 8 bases lining up with TRBD2. The CDR3 totals 14 residues. Per germline, CDR1 ENHRY and CDR2 SYGVKD. V lost 3 bases to trimming and J lost 4 bases; unmatched junction nucleotides: 5. The CDR3 DNA sequence: TGTGCCATCAGTGAAATGCGGGAGGTTTACGAGCAGTACTTC. This encodes CAISEMREVYEQYF.

J is TRBJ1-5 and V is TRBV19, with D unclear. The CDR3 loop spans 16 amino acids. Trimming left V 6 bases short and J 4 bases short, with 19 bases between. Germline assignment: CDR1 LNHDA and CDR2 SQIVND (reference sequence). CDR3 amino acids: CASRGAGGTANQPQHF. The CDR3 DNA reads TGTGCCAGTAGAGGAGCAGGCGGAACAGCGAATCAGCCCCAGCATTTT.

This clonotype was detected a few times. The V call is TRBV10-3, the J call TRBJ2-1; 9 nucleotides align to TRBD1. V shed 3 bases, J shed 7 bases, and the junction held 4 bases outside the gene matches. The germline V gene has CDR1 ENHRY and CDR2 SYGVKD. The CDR3 is 14 amino acids. CDR3 sequence: CAISELTGGNEQFF. CDR3 nucleotide sequence: TGTGCCATCAGTGAATTGACAGGGGGGAATGAGCAGTTCTTC.

Ten or more counts support this clonotype. The chain recombines TRBV7-9 with TRBJ2-7, with 9 bases that match TRBD1. V was clipped by 5 bases and J by 5 bases; unmatched bases: 10. Germline V CDR1 and CDR2: SEHNR, FQNEAQ (reference sequence). This CDR3 is built from 15 residues. The CDR3 loop is CASSPPGTGTDEQYF. CDR3 nucleotides: TGTGCCAGCAGCCCCCCTGGGACAGGGACCGACGAGCAGTACTTC. The full variable domain, with the rest looked up from reference TRBV7-9 and TRBJ2-7, is DTGVSQNPRHKITKRGQNVTFRCDPISEHNRLYWYRQTLGQGPEFLTYFQNEAQLEKSRLLSDRFSAERPKGSFSTLEIQRTEQGDSAMYLCASSPPGTGTDEQYFGPGTRLTVT.

This chain joins TRBV18 and TRBJ1-4; D is possibly TRBD1 (5 bases). The ends were cut back, 3 bases at V and 7 bases at J, with 12 bases in the middle. The germline V gene encodes CDR1 KGHSH and CDR2 LQKENI. The CDR3 is made up of 14 amino acids. CDR3 DNA: TGTGCCAGCTCACCCGTCAGGGCAACTGAAAAACTGTTTTTT. Protein product: CASSPVRATEKLFF.

This clonotype appeared many times. This chain connects TRBV2 to TRBJ2-5, with D possibly being TRBD2 (6 bases). From germline, CDR1 is SNHLY and CDR2 FYNNEI. Trimming stripped 2 bases from V and 2 bases from J, with 9 bases between. This CDR3 comprises 14 residues. The CDR3 DNA reads TGTGCCAGCAGTGAACTTAGCGGACAAGAGACCCAGTACTTC. As protein: CASSELSGQETQYF.

J is TRBJ2-1 and V is TRBV20-1; 13 bases line up with TRBD2. V dropped 3 bases and J dropped 8; count of bases not matched to a gene: 13. The CDR3 has 17 amino acids. Germline V CDR1 and CDR2: DFQATT, SNEGSKA (reference sequence). The CDR3 DNA reads as TGCAGTGCTAGTGCTACCCCGGGACTAGCGGGAACGTATGAGCAGTTCTTC. Protein product: CSASATPGLAGTYEQFF.

The chain employs TRBV20-1 and TRBJ2-5; 11 bases are a match to TRBD2. The length of the CDR3 is 14 residues. J gave up 5 bases and V 4 bases, and 6 bases lay outside the gene matches. From germline, CDR1 is DFQATT and CDR2 SNEGSKA (reference sequence). The CDR3 loop is CSAMETSGAETQYF. The DNA for the CDR3 is TGCAGTGCTATGGAGACTAGCGGGGCGGAGACCCAGTACTTC.

This clonotype was observed many times. V and J are TRBV7-2 and TRBJ2-7, with D perhaps assigned TRBD1 or TRBD2 (6 bases each). The CDR3 loop spans 15 amino acids. Germline CDR1 and CDR2: SGHTA and FQGNSA. V lost 7 bases, J lost 0 bases, and 16 bases lay in between. The CDR3 reads CASTPGAGYSYEQYF. The CDR3 DNA reads TGTGCCAGCACACCGGGGGCGGGCTACTCCTACGAGCAGTACTTC.